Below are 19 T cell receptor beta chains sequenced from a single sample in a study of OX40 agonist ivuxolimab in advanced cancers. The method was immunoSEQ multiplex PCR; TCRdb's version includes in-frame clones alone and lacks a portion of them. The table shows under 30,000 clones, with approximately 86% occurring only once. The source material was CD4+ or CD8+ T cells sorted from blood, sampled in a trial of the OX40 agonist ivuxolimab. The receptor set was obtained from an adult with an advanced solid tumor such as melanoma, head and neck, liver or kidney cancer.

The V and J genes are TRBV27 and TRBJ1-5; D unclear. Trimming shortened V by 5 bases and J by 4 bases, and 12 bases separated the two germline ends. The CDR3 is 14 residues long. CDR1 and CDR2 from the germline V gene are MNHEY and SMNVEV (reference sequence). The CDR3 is CASSPAAMNQPQHF. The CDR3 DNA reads TGTGCCAGCAGTCCGGCAGCGATGAATCAGCCCCAGCATTTT.

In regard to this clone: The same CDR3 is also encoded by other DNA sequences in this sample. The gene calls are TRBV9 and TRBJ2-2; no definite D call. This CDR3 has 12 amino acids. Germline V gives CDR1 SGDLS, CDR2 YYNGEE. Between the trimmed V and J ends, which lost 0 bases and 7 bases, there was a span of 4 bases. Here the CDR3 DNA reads TGTGCCAGCAGCGTAGGCAGCGGGGAGCTGTTTTTT. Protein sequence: CASSVGSGELFF.

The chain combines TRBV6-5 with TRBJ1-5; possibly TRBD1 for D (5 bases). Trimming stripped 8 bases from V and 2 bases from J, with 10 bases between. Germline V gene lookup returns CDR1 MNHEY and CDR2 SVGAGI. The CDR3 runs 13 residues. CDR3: CASRTGGNQPQHF. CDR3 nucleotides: TGTGCCAGCCGCACAGGAGGCAATCAGCCCCAGCATTTT.

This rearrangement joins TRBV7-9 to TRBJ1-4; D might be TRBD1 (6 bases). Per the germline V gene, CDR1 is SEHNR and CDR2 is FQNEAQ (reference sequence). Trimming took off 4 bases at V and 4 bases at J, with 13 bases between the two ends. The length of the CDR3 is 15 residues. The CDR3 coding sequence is TGTGCCAGCAGCTCTATGGACAGCTATAATGAAAAACTGTTTTTT. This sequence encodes CASSSMDSYNEKLFF.

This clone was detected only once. The CDR3 loop reads CASSIFWAPNTEAFF. CDR3 in DNA: TGTGCCAGTAGTATATTCTGGGCCCCGAACACTGAAGCTTTCTTT. The genes are TRBV19 and TRBJ1-1; D is undetermined. The CDR3 extends over 15 amino acids. The V end lost 2 bases, the J end lost 1 base, and 11 bases lay between the germline ends. In germline, CDR1 is LNHDA, CDR2 SQIVND (reference sequence).

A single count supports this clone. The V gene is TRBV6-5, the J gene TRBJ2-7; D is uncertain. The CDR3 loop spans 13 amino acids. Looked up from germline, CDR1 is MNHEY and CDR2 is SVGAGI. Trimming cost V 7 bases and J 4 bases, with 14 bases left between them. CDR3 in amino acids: CASTYWERYEQYF. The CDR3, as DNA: TGTGCCAGCACGTATTGGGAACGGTACGAGCAGTACTTC.

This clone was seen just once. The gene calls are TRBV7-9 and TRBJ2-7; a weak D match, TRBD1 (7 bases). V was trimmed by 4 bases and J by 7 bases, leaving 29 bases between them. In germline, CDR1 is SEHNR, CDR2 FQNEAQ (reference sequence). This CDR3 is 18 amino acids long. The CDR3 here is CASSSPEAGAGGLGEQYF. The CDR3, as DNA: TGTGCCAGCAGCTCCCCCGAAGCCGGCGCAGGGGGACTGGGAGAGCAGTACTTC.

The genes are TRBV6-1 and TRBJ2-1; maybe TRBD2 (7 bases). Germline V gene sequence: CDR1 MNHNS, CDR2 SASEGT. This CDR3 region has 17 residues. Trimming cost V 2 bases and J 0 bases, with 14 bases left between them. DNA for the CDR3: TGTGCCAGCAGTGAACTAGGGGGGGAAAGCTCCTACAATGAGCAGTTCTTC. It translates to CASSELGGESSYNEQFF.

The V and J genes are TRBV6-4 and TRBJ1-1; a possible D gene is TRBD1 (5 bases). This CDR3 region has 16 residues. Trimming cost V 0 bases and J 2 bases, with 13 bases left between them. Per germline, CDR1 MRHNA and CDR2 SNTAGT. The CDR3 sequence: CASSDSKDRYNTEAFF. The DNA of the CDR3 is TGTGCCAGCAGTGACTCGAAAGACAGATATAACACTGAAGCTTTCTTT.

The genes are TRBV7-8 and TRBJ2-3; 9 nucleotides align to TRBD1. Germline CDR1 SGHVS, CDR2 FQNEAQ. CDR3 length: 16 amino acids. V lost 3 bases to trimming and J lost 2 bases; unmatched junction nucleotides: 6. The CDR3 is CASSLGGTGITDTQYF. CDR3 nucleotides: TGTGCCAGCAGCTTGGGGGGGACAGGGATCACAGATACGCAGTATTTT. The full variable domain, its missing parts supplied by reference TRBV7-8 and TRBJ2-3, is GAGVSQSPRYKVAKRGQDVALRCDPISGHVSLFWYQQALGQGPEFLTYFQNEAQLDKSGLPSDRFFAERPEGSVSTLKIQRTQQEDSAVYLCASSLGGTGITDTQYFGPGTRLTVL.

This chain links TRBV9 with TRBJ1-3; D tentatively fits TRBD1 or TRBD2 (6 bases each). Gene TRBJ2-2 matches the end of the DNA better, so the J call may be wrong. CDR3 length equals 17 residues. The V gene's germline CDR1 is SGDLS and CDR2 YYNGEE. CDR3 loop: CASSVELRGDLTGELFF. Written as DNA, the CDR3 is TGTGCCAGCAGCGTGGAGTTGAGGGGGGACCTCACCGGGGAGCTGTTTTTT.

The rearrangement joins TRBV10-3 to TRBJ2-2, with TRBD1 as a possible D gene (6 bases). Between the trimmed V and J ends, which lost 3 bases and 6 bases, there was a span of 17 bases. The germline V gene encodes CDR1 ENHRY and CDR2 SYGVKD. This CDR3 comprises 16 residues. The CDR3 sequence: CAISEPDSRRAGELFF. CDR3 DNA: TGTGCCATCAGTGAACCGGACAGTCGACGGGCCGGGGAGCTGTTTTTT.

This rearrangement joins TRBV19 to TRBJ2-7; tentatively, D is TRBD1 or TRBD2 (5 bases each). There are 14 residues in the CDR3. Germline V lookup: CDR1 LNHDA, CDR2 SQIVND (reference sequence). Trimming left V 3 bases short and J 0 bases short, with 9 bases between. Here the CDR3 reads CASSMGDLSYEQYF. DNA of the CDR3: TGTGCCAGTAGTATGGGGGACCTCTCCTACGAGCAGTACTTC.

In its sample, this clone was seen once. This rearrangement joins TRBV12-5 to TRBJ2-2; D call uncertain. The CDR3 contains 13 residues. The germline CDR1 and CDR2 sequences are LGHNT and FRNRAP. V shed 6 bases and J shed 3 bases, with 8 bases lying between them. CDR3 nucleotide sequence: TGTGCTAGTGGCTCAGGACACACCGGGGAGCTGTTTTTT. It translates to CASGSGHTGELFF.

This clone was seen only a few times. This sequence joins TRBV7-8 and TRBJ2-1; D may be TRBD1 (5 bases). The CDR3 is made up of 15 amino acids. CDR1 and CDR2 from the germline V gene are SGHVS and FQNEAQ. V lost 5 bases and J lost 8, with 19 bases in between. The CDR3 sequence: CASSGIRGTTDEQFF. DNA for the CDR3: TGTGCCAGCAGCGGAATTAGGGGAACTACAGATGAGCAGTTCTTC.

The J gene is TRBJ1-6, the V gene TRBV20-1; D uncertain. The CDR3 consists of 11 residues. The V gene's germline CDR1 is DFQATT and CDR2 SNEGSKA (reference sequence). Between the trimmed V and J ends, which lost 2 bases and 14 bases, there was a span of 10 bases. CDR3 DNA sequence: TGCAGTGCTAGAAAACAGACTTCCCTCCACTTT. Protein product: CSARKQTSLHF.

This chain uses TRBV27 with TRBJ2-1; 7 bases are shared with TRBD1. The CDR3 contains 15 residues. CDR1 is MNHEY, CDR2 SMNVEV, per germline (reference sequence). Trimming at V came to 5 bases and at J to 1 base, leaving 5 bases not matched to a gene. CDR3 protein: CASSRQGDSYNEQFF. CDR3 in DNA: TGTGCCAGCAGTCGGCAGGGGGATTCCTACAATGAGCAGTTCTTC.

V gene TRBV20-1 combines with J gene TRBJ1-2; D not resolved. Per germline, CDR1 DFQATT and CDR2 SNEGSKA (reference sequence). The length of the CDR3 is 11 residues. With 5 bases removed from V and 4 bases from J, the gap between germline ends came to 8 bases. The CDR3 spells CSAERGYGYTF. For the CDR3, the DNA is TGCAGTGCTGAGAGAGGCTATGGCTACACCTTC.

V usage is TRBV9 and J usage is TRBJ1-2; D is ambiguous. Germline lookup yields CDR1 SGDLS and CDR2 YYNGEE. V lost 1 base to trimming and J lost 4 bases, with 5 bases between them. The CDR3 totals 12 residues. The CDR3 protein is CASSVNSYGYTF. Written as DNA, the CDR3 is TGTGCCAGCAGCGTAAACAGCTATGGCTACACCTTC. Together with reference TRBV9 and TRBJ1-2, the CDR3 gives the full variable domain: DSGVTQTPKHLITATGQRVTLRCSPRSGDLSVYWYQQSLDQGLQFLIQYYNGEERAKGNILERFSAQQFPDLHSELNLSSLELGDSALYFCASSVNSYGYTFGSGTRLTVV.